This entry lists 8 T cell receptor beta chains sequenced from one sample in a study of radiotherapy plus CTLA-4 blockade in lung cancer (dated by TCRdb to 2016 to 2018). The method was the immunoSEQ multiplex PCR assay. TCRdb holds this immuneACCESS table with in-frame rearrangements only. Some clones are missing; in checked studies, unresolved V genes explain under half, and the rest has no known cause. The sample contains about 120,000 clones, approximately 90% of them found a single time. The ten largest account for more than 6.5% of the sample. This material consisted of peripheral blood, taken from a patient treated with radiotherapy plus ipilimumab. The receptor source for this set is a human donor with non-small cell lung cancer that progressed on radiotherapy plus ipilimumab.

Here the CDR3 DNA reads TGTGCCAGCAAGGAGGGGGCAGGTCAGCCCCAGCATTTT. Amino acid sequence: CASKEGAGQPQHF. The V call is TRBV6-1, the J call TRBJ1-5; 7 bases match TRBD1. CDR1 and CDR2 from the germline V gene are MNHNS and SASEGT. The junction had 6 bases not matched to a gene; V was cut back by 7 bases and J by 6 bases. This CDR3 is 13 amino acids long.

V and J are TRBV19 and TRBJ2-5; D perhaps matches TRBD1 (6 bases). Germline-derived CDR1 and CDR2 are LNHDA and SQIVND (reference sequence). V gave up 7 bases and J gave up 7 bases, with 22 bases separating them. The CDR3 sequence is 15 residues long. For the CDR3, the DNA is TGTGCCAGTACCCCTCCTGGACAGCAAGGGGGGACCCAGTACTTC. Its translation is CASTPPGQQGGTQYF.

The sample holds a few counts of this clone. The gene calls are TRBV2 and TRBJ1-3; 8 bases agree with TRBD1. The CDR3 covers 14 residues. Germline loops: CDR1 SNHLY, CDR2 FYNNEI. Losses at the gene ends were 6 bases for V and 1 base for J; bases not matched to a gene: 2. The CDR3 bases are TGTGCCAGCAGGGACAGGGTGTCTGGAAACACCATATATTTT. This codes for CASRDRVSGNTIYF.

The chain has TRBV29-1 and TRBJ1-1; no clear D gene. V lost 6 bases and J lost 6, with 14 bases in between. From germline, CDR1 is SQVTM and CDR2 ANQGSEA. The length of the CDR3 is 12 residues. CDR3 DNA: TGCAGCGTCCAGGTGGCGGACGCTGAAGCTTTCTTT. This sequence encodes CSVQVADAEAFF.

The rearrangement joins TRBV29-1 to TRBJ2-6; D gene uncertain. The CDR3 contains 18 residues. V was clipped by 7 bases and J by 2 bases, with 24 bases between them. The V gene's germline CDR1 is SQVTM and CDR2 ANQGSEA. CDR3 nucleotides: TGCAGCGCCTCGGCGGCGGATCCTTGGGTGGCTGGGGCCAACGTCCTGACTTTC. Translation: CSASAADPWVAGANVLTF.

V gene TRBV5-1 combines with J gene TRBJ1-1; D remains ambiguous. V was clipped by 0 bases and J by 8 bases, with 11 bases between them. Germline values: CDR1 SGHRS, CDR2 YFSETQ. CDR3 length: 13 amino acids. The CDR3 sequence: CASSLGESGEAFF. The DNA of the CDR3 is TGCGCCAGCAGCTTGGGGGAGTCGGGAGAAGCTTTCTTT.

This clone was observed a few times. The chain links TRBV9 to TRBJ1-3, with D unclear. Germline V gives CDR1 SGDLS, CDR2 YYNGEE. The CDR3 is 13 amino acids. V dropped 5 bases and J dropped 0 bases, with 6 bases sitting between them. The CDR3 protein is CASSASSGNTIYF. In nucleotides, the CDR3 is TGTGCCAGCAGTGCCTCCTCTGGAAACACCATATATTTT.

This chain links TRBV7-9 with TRBJ2-1; unclear D gene. V gave up 5 bases and J gave up 3 bases, with 5 bases separating them. Germline lookup yields CDR1 SEHNR and CDR2 FQNEAQ (reference sequence). This CDR3 spans 12 amino acids. CDR3 in DNA: TGTGCCAGCAGCCGACACTACAATGAGCAGTTCTTC. Translating it yields CASSRHYNEQFF.